This T cell receptor beta chain was recovered during a study of blood T cell repertoires in COVID-19. Across the study: PBMCs, B-cell-depleted T cells, or T cells were the source of the cDNA or gDNA that made up the material.

The authors' processing: From reference gene primer amplification, estimates of nucleated cell counts were derived. Using immunoSEQ multiplex PCR, the repertoire was profiled, and TCRdb retains in-frame clones only, with some absent. The V and J calls and clone size were taken over from that table, and D and trimming were inferred from the DNA. The sample includes some 250,000 clones, around 87% of them seen just once. Sequenced sample: peripheral blood. The clonotype comes from a woman aged 30 to 39 who had recovered from COVID-19.

DNA of the CDR3: TGTGCCAGCAGCTCGGACAGCAACACTGAAGCTTTCTTT. Protein: CASSSDSNTEAFF. The V and J genes are TRBV7-3 and TRBJ1-1; possible D gene TRBD1, 6 bases. There are 13 residues in the CDR3. The germline V gene encodes CDR1 SGHTA and CDR2 FQGTGA. V dropped 4 bases and J dropped 2 bases, with 8 bases sitting between them.